This T cell receptor beta chain derives from a study of T cell responses to AZD1222 COVID-19 vaccine. Study-wide findings and caveats: Baseline serostatus was positive in only six AZD1222 recipients. Among vaccine-associated CD4 TCRs, coverage spanned spike, with dominance at 160-218 and 743-854. Possibly, clonal diversity was underestimated; donors were largely white British and included more females.

Germline CDR1 KGHSH, CDR2 LQKENI. V was cut by 3 bases and J by 10 bases, with 16 bases left in between. This CDR3 has 15 residues. Concerning this clone: As yet, its antigen is unknown.

Repertoires were generated with immunoSEQ multiplex PCR, while TCRdb's copy carries only in-frame clones and drops some. In the table there are about 110,000 clones, 80% to 85% of which are singletons. The sample was peripheral blood, taken on day 0 of AZD1222 vaccination. This receptor was identified in an adult in good health. This chain uses TRBV18 with TRBJ1-6; maybe TRBD1 (6 bases). The CDR3 loop is CASSPQDSELSPLHF. DNA of the CDR3: TGTGCCAGCTCACCCCAGGACAGCGAACTATCACCCCTCCACTTT.